The clone carrying this T cell receptor beta chain was found many times. Its antigen remains unknown. The junction had 5 bases not matched to a gene; V was cut back by 0 bases and J by 5 bases. The CDR3 runs 15 residues. Per the germline V gene, CDR1 is SGHRS and CDR2 is YFSETQ. This sample was included in a study of spatial heterogeneity in lung cancer. Every molecule of TCR cDNA had its own unique molecular identifier. Via MiXCR, TCRdb re-called the 5' RACE reads, giving one row per CDR3 protein. The profile shows about 26,000 distinct CDR3 sequences, roughly 12% of them singletons. Indicated time point: sample taken at primary tumor resection. Unsorted whole RNA from tumor, nontumor lung or frozen PBMC underwent sequencing. Study-level results: Relative to follow-up, resection was when ubiquitous expanded tumor TCRs appeared more in blood.

The rearrangement joins TRBV5-1 to TRBJ2-5; TRBD2 matches 9 bases. The sample in question was PBMCs, obtained at surgery. This sequence was found in a female donor with early-stage non-small cell lung cancer. The CDR3 loop reads CASSLVAGEVETQYF. In DNA form, the CDR3 reads TGCGCCAGCAGCTTGGTAGCGGGAGAGGTGGAGACCCAGTACTTC. The full variable domain, rest sourced from reference TRBV5-1 and TRBJ2-5, is KAGVTQTPRYLIKTRGQQVTLSCSPISGHRSVSWYQQTPGQGLQFLFEYFSETQRNKGNFPGRFSGRQFSNSRSEMNVSTLELGDSALYLCASSLVAGEVETQYFGPGTRLLVL.